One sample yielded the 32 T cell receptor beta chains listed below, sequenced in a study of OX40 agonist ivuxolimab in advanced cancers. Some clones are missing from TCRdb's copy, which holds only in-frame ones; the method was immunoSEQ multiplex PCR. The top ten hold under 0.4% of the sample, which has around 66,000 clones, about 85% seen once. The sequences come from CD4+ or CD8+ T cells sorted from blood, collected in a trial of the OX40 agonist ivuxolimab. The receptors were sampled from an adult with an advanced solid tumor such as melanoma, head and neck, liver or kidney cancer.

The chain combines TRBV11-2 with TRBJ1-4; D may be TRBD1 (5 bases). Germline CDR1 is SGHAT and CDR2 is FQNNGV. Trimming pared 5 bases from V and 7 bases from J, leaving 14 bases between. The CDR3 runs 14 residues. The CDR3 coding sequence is TGTGCCAGCAGCCGGGAGGCAGGGTTTGAAAAACTGTTTTTT. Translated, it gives CASSREAGFEKLFF.

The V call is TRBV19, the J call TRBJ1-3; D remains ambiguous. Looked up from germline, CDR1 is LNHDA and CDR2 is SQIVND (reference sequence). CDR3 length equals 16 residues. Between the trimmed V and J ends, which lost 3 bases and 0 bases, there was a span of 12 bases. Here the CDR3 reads CASSIAPIFSGNTIYF. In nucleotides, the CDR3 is TGTGCCAGTAGTATCGCACCGATCTTCTCTGGAAACACCATATATTTT.

In nucleotides, the CDR3 is TGTGCCAGCAGCTCCAGGGGATCCGGGGAGCTGTTTTTT. Translating gives CASSSRGSGELFF. V and J are TRBV2 and TRBJ2-2, with D perhaps matching TRBD1 (6 bases). Deletions cut 6 bases from V and 6 bases from J, with 11 bases between. Germline CDR1 and CDR2: SNHLY and FYNNEI. This CDR3 is built from 13 residues.

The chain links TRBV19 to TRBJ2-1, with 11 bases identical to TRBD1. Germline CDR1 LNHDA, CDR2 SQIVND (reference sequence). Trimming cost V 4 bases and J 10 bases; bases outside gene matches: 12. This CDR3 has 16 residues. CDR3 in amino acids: CASSTDRGRNSWEQFF. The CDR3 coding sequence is TGTGCCAGTAGTACGGACAGGGGGCGGAACTCCTGGGAGCAGTTCTTC.

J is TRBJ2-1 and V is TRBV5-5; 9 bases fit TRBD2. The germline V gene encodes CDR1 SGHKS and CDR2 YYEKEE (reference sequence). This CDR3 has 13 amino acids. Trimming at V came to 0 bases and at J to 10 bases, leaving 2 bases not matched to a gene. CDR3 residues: CASSLVAGEEQFF. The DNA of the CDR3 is TGTGCCAGCAGCTTGGTAGCGGGGGAGGAGCAGTTCTTC.

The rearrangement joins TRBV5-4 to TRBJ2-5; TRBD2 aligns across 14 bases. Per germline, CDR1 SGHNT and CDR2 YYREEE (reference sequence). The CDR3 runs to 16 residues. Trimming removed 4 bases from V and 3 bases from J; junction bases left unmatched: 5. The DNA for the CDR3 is TGTGCCAGCAGCATTCCGGGACTAGCGGGGGAAGAGACCCAGTACTTC. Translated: CASSIPGLAGEETQYF.

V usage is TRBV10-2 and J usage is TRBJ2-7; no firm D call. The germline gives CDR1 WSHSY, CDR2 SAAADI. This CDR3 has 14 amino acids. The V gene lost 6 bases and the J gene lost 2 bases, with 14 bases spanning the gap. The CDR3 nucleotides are TGCGCCAGCAGCACAGCAGGTTCCCCCTACGAGCAGTACTTC. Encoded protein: CASSTAGSPYEQYF.

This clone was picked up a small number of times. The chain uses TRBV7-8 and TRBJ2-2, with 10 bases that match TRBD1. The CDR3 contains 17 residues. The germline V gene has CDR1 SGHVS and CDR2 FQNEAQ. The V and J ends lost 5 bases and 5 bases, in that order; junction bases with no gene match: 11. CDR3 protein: CASSPRQGARGTGELFF. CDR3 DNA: TGTGCCAGCAGCCCCCGACAGGGGGCGCGAGGGACCGGGGAGCTGTTTTTT.

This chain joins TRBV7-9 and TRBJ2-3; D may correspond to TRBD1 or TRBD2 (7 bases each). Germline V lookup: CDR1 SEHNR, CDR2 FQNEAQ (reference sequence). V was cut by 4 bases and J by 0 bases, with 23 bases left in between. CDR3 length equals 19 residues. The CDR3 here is CASSSSRGGLQTSTDTQYF. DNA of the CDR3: TGTGCCAGCAGCTCAAGCAGGGGGGGCCTCCAAACTAGCACAGATACGCAGTATTTT.

The CDR3 protein is CASSSSGTGVLEQYF. DNA for the CDR3: TGTGCCAGCAGTTCTTCCGGGACAGGTGTACTCGAGCAGTACTTC. This chain joins TRBV6-5 and TRBJ2-7, with 8 bases lining up with TRBD1. The V gene end was trimmed by 4 bases and the J gene end by 6 bases; junction bases not matched to a gene: 11. The V gene's germline CDR1 is MNHEY and CDR2 SVGAGI. The length of the CDR3 is 15 residues.

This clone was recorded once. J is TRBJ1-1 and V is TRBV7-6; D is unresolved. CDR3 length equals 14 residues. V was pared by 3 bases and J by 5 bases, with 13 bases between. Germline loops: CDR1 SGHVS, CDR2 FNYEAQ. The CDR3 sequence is CASSLGSSRTEAFF. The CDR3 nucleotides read TGTGCCAGCAGCTTGGGTTCAAGTCGAACTGAAGCTTTCTTT.

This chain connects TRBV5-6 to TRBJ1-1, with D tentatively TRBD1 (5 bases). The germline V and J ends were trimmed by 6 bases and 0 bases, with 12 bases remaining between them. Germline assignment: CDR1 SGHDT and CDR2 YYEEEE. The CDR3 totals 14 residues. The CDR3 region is CASNPGRMNTEAFF. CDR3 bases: TGTGCCAGCAACCCGGGACGGATGAACACTGAAGCTTTCTTT. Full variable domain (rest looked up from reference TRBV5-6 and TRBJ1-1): DAGVTQSPTHLIKTRGQQVTLRCSPKSGHDTVSWYQQALGQGPQFIFQYYEEEERQRGNFPDRFSGHQFPNYSSELNVNALLLGDSALYLCASNPGRMNTEAFFGQGTRLTVV.

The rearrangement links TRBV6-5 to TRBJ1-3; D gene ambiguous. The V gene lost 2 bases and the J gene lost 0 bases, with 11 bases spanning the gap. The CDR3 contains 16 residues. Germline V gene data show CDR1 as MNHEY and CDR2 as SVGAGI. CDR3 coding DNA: TGTGCCAGCAGTTACGGTCTTCCCAACTCTGGAAACACCATATATTTT. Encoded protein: CASSYGLPNSGNTIYF.

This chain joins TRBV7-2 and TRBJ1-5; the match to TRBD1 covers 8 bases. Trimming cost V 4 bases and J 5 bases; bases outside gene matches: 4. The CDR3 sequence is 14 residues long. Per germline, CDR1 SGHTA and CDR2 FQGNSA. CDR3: CASSYQGADQPQHF. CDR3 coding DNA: TGTGCCAGCAGCTACCAGGGGGCGGATCAGCCCCAGCATTTT.

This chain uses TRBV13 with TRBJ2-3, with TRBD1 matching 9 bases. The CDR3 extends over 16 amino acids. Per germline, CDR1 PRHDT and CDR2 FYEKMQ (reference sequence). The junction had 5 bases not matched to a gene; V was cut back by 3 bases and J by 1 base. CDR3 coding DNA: TGTGCCAGCAGCTTTCAGGGACAGGGAGGCACAGATACGCAGTATTTT. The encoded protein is CASSFQGQGGTDTQYF.

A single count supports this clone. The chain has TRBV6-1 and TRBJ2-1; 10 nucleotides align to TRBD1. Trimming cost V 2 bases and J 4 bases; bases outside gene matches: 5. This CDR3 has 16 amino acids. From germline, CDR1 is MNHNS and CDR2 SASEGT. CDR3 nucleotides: TGTGCCAGCAGTGAATTGCGGACAGGGGGGTACAATGAGCAGTTCTTC. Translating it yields CASSELRTGGYNEQFF.

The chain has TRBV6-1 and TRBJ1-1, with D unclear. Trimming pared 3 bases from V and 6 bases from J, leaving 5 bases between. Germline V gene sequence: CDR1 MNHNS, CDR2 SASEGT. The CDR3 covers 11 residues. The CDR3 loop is CASSETPEAFF. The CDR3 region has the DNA TGTGCCAGCAGTGAGACCCCTGAAGCTTTCTTT.

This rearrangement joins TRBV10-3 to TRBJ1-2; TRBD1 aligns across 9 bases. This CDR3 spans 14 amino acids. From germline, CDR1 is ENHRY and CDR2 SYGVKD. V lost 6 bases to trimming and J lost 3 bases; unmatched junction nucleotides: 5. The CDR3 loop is CAIRQGARDYGYTF. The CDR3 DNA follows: TGTGCCATCAGACAGGGGGCGAGAGACTATGGCTACACCTTC.

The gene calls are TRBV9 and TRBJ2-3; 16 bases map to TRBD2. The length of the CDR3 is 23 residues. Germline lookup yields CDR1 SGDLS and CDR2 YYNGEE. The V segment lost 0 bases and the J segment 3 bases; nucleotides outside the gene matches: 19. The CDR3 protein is CASSVEKGTSGGAGSLMTDTQYF. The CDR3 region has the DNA TGTGCCAGCAGCGTAGAGAAAGGGACTAGCGGGGGGGCAGGCTCGCTTATGACAGATACGCAGTATTTT.

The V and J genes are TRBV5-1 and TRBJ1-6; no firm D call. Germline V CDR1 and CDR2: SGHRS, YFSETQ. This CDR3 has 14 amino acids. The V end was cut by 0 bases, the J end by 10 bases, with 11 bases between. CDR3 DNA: TGCGCCAGCAGCTTGGCAGCGAAAGGATCACCCCTCCACTTT. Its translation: CASSLAAKGSPLHF.

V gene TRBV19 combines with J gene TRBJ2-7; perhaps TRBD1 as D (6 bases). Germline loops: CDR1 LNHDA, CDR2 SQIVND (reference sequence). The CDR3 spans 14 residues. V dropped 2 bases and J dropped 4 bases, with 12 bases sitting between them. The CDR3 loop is CASSIQGRGYEQYF. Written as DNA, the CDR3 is TGTGCCAGTAGTATACAGGGCAGGGGTTACGAGCAGTACTTC.

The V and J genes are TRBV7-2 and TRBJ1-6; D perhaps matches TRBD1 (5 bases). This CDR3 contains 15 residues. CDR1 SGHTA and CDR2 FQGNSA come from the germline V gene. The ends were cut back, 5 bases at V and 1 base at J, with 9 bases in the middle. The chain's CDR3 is CASSPGGSYNSPLHF. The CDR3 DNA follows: TGTGCCAGCAGCCCTGGGGGGTCCTATAATTCACCCCTCCACTTT.

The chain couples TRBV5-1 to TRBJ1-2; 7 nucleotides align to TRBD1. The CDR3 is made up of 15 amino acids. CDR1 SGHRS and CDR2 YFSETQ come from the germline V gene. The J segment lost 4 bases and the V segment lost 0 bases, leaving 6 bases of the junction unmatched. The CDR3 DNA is TGCGCCAGCAGCTTGGCCACGGGACAGACCTATGGCTACACCTTC. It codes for CASSLATGQTYGYTF.

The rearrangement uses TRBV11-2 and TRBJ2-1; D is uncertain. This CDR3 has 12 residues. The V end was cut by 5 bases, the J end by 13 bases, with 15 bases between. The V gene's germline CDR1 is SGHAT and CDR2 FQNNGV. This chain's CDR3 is CASSTWTLFQFF. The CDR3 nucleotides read TGTGCCAGCAGCACGTGGACGCTTTTCCAGTTCTTC.

In DNA form, the CDR3 reads TGTGCCAGCAGCAATTCGAAGGGGGACGGACCATGGTACTTC. Its protein is CASSNSKGDGPWYF. The chain couples TRBV21-1 to TRBJ2-7; the table's D call, TRBD1, has no DNA check behind it. TRBV21-1 is designated a pseudogene. The CDR3 sequence is 14 residues long.

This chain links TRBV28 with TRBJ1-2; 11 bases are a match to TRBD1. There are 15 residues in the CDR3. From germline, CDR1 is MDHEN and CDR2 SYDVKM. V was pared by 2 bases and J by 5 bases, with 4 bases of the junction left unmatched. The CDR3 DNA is TGTGCCAGCAGTTTAGGACAGGGGGCGCGGTATGGCTACACCTTC. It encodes CASSLGQGARYGYTF.

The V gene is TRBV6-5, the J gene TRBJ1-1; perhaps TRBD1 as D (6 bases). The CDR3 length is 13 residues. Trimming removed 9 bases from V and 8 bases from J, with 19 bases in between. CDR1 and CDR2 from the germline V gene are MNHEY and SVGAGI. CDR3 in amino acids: CASDKRGTGEAFF. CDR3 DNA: TGTGCCAGTGACAAAAGGGGAACAGGGGAAGCTTTCTTT.

The CDR3 nucleotides are TGTGCCAGCAGCTTTATTCATACTGAAGCTTTCTTT. Translated: CASSFIHTEAFF. The V and J genes are TRBV7-2 and TRBJ1-1, with D hard to call. Germline-derived CDR1 and CDR2 are SGHTA and FQGNSA. The CDR3 runs to 12 residues. Trimming took off 3 bases at V and 5 bases at J, with 7 bases between the two ends.

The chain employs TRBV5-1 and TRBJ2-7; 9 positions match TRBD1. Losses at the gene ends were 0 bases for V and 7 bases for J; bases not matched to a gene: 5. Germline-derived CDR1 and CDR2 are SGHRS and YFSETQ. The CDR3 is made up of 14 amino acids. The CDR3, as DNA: TGCGCCAGCAGCTTGGCCGGGACAGGGTATGAGCAGTACTTC. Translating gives CASSLAGTGYEQYF. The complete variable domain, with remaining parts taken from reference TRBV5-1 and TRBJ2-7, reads KAGVTQTPRYLIKTRGQQVTLSCSPISGHRSVSWYQQTPGQGLQFLFEYFSETQRNKGNFPGRFSGRQFSNSRSEMNVSTLELGDSALYLCASSLAGTGYEQYFGPGTRLTVT.

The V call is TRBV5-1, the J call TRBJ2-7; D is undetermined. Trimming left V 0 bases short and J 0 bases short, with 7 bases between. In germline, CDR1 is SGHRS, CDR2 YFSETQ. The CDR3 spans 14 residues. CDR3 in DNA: TGCGCCAGCAGCTTGGGCGGCAGCTCCTACGAGCAGTACTTC. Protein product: CASSLGGSSYEQYF.

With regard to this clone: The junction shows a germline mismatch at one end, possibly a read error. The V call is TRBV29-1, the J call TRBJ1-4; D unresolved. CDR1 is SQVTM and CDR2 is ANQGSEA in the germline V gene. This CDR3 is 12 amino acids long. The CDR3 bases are TGCAGCGGCAGATCCTCTAACGAAAAACTGTTTTTT. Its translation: CSGRSSNEKLFF.

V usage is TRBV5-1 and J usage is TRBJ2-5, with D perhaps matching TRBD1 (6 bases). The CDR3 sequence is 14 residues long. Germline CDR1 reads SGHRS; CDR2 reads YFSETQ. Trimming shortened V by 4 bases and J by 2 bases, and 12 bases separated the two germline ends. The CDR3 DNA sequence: TGCGCCAGCAGCCCGACAGGCCATCAAGAGACCCAGTACTTC. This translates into CASSPTGHQETQYF.